What follows are 30 T cell receptor beta chains derived from one specimen sequenced in a study of T cells in women clearing cervical HPV infection. The assay was immunoSEQ multiplex PCR, and TCRdb's table has in-frame clones only and misses some. This sample carries around 28,000 clones, with 4% to 5% going to the ten biggest clones. The sample was blood buffy coat. These receptors were obtained from a woman between 18 and 70 years old with a cervical HPV16 infection that either progressed to CIN3+ or cleared (not recorded which).

The DNA read from the CDR3 is TGTGCCTGGAGTGTACTTGCGGTCACAGATACG. Protein: CAWSVLAVTDT. The CDR3 as a whole reads CAWSVLAVTDTQYF. The chain combines TRBV30 with TRBJ2-3; D not resolved. The read ends 3 residues early relative to the CDR3; the germline J gene fills the gap. Germline lookup yields CDR1 GTSNPN and CDR2 SVGIG (reference sequence). The CDR3 has 14 amino acids. Between the trimmed V and J ends, which lost 0 bases and 2 bases, there was a span of 9 bases. Full variable domain (missing parts from reference TRBV30 and TRBJ2-3): SQTIHQWPATLVQPVGSPLSLECTVEGTSNPNLYWYRQAAGRGLQLLFYSVGIGQISSEVPQNLSASRPQDRQFILSSKKLLLSDSGFYLCAWSVLAVTDTQYFGPGTRLTVL.

Turning to this clone: Coverage ceases 3 residues before the CDR3 finishes, and the germline J gene fills in the end. J is TRBJ2-7 and V is TRBV20-1, with 9 bases lining up with TRBD2. Trimming cost V 3 bases and J 4 bases; bases outside gene matches: 4. The CDR3 consists of 13 residues. In germline, CDR1 is DFQATT, CDR2 SNEGSKA (reference sequence). The DNA read from the CDR3 is TGCAGTGCTAGGCTACTAGCGGGTTACGAG. As protein: CSARLLAGYE. The whole CDR3 sequence reads CSARLLAGYEQYF.

The DNA read from the CDR3 is TGTGCCAGCAGCTTGGACGGTCCAATGAACAATGAG. Protein sequence: CASSLDGPMNNE. The entire CDR3 reads CASSLDGPMNNEQFF. The gene calls are TRBV5-4 and TRBJ2-1; D not resolved. The missing CDR3 end, 3 residues past where the read stops, is filled in from the germline J gene. Per the germline V gene, CDR1 is SGHNT and CDR2 is YYREEE (reference sequence). The V end lost 0 bases, the J end lost 5 bases, and 12 bases lay between the germline ends. The CDR3 has 15 residues.

Note on this clone: The DNA ends 3 residues before the CDR3 does, and the rest of the CDR3 is filled in from the germline J gene. The chain has TRBV20-1 and TRBJ2-5, with 7 bases aligning to TRBD1. The germline V gene encodes CDR1 DFQATT and CDR2 SNEGSKA (reference sequence). The CDR3 has 15 residues. The junction had 12 bases not matched to a gene; V was cut back by 6 bases and J by 2 bases. The CDR3 sequence: CSAIDPGGLQETQYF. The covered CDR3 bases are TGCAGTGCAATTGACCCAGGGGGTCTACAAGAGACC.

In regard to this clone: The sequence runs out 3 residues before the end of the CDR3; the remainder is reconstructed from the germline J gene. This sequence joins TRBV2 and TRBJ2-1, with 11 nucleotides matching TRBD2. V dropped 6 bases and J dropped 0; count of bases not matched to a gene: 1. Per the germline V gene, CDR1 is SNHLY and CDR2 is FYNNEI. This CDR3 region has 15 residues. The CDR3 protein is CASRGLAGSYNEQFF. Incomplete CDR3 DNA: TGTGCCAGCAGAGGACTAGCGGGCTCCTACAATGAG.

As regards this clone: The read falls 3 residues short of the CDR3 end, and the missing part is taken from the germline J gene. This chain connects TRBV29-1 to TRBJ2-1; D might be TRBD1 (6 bases). The V and J ends lost 0 bases and 9 bases respectively, with 18 bases between them. The CDR3 spans 15 residues. The germline V gene has CDR1 SQVTM and CDR2 ANQGSEA. The CDR3 DNA, read in part, is TGCAGCGTTGAAGATGTCACAACCCTAGGGGGTGAG. The encoded protein is CSVEDVTTLGGE. The whole CDR3 reads CSVEDVTTLGGEQFF.

Worth noting for this clone: The read stops 3 residues short of the end of the CDR3; the missing end is completed from the germline J gene. The chain uses TRBV19 and TRBJ1-1; a possible D gene is TRBD1 (6 bases). V gave up 3 bases and J gave up 0 bases, with 8 bases separating them. CDR3 length: 14 amino acids. Per the germline V gene, CDR1 is LNHDA and CDR2 is SQIVND (reference sequence). The CDR3 loop is CASSIGTLNTEAFF. The CDR3 DNA, read in part, is TGTGCCAGTAGTATCGGGACACTGAACACTGAA.

In the case of this clone: The CDR3 is cut off 3 residues early in the read; its end comes from the germline J gene. This rearrangement joins TRBV20-1 to TRBJ2-2; 8 positions agree with TRBD1. Germline V gives CDR1 DFQATT, CDR2 SNEGSKA (reference sequence). The V gene end was trimmed by 3 bases and the J gene end by 7 bases; junction bases not matched to a gene: 13. The CDR3 is 16 residues long. The CDR3 here is CSASTKTGVIFGELFF. CDR3 bases read: TGCAGTGCTAGTACTAAGACAGGGGTTATATTCGGGGAG.

As for this clone: The read terminates 3 residues ahead of where the CDR3 ends, so the germline J gene completes it. Within the sample, other DNA sequences also encode this same CDR3. This chain uses TRBV19 with TRBJ1-4; 8 bases fit TRBD1. Germline lookup yields CDR1 LNHDA and CDR2 SQIVND (reference sequence). There are 14 residues in the CDR3. The V gene end was trimmed by 4 bases and the J gene end by 5 bases; junction bases not matched to a gene: 3. CDR3 in amino acids: CASSTRQGNEKLFF. CDR3 DNA (partial): TGTGCCAGTAGTACCAGACAGGGGAATGAAAAA. Filled out from reference TRBV19 and TRBJ1-4, the complete variable domain reads DGGITQSPKYLFRKEGQNVTLSCEQNLNHDAMYWYRQDPGQGLRLIYYSQIVNDFQKGDIAEGYSVSREKKESFPLTVTSAQKNPTAFYLCASSTRQGNEKLFFGSGTQLSVL.

To note about this clone: The CDR3 end lies 3 residues beyond the end of the read and is filled in from the germline J gene. The V gene is TRBV19, the J gene TRBJ2-2; a weak D match, TRBD2 (5 bases). The CDR3 has 14 amino acids. Trimming stripped 4 bases from V and 3 bases from J, with 9 bases between. Per germline, CDR1 LNHDA and CDR2 SQIVND (reference sequence). The CDR3 loop reads CASSSGGHTGELFF. Incomplete CDR3 DNA: TGTGCCAGTAGTAGTGGCGGGCACACCGGGGAG.

CDR3 DNA (partial): TGTGCCAGCAGTAACGCAGGGGGCTGGGGAAAA. Translating gives CASSNAGGWGK. The whole CDR3 sequence reads CASSNAGGWGKLFF. The chain carries TRBV28 and TRBJ1-4; TRBD1 matches at 8 bases. The CDR3 end is not reached by the read, which stops 3 residues before it; the germline J gene fills it in. V lost 5 bases, J lost 10 bases, and 9 bases stayed unmatched. This CDR3 has 14 residues. Germline CDR1 reads MDHEN; CDR2 reads SYDVKM.

On this clone itself: Read data end 3 residues before the CDR3 end; the end is taken from the germline J gene. This chain joins TRBV5-1 and TRBJ2-5; the match to TRBD1 covers 7 bases. J was trimmed by 5 bases and V by 2 bases; bases with no gene match: 6. This CDR3 is 14 amino acids long. CDR1 is SGHRS and CDR2 is YFSETQ in the germline V gene. The CDR3 bases that were read are TGCGCCAGCAGCTTTACAGGGGAGTGGGAGACC. Amino acids: CASSFTGEWET. The whole CDR3 sequence is CASSFTGEWETQYF.

Regarding this clone: The read is 3 residues too short to cover the CDR3 end, so that end is filled in from the germline J gene. This chain links TRBV5-4 with TRBJ2-5; tentatively, D is TRBD2 (7 bases). Germline V gene sequence: CDR1 SGHNT, CDR2 YYREEE (reference sequence). The CDR3 consists of 14 residues. The ends were cut back, 2 bases at V and 1 base at J, with 9 bases in the middle. The CDR3 sequence: CASSFRGGQETQYF. CDR3 bases read: TGTGCCAGCAGCTTTAGGGGGGGCCAAGAGACC.

On this clone: The read is 3 residues too short to cover the CDR3 end, so that end is filled in from the germline J gene. V is TRBV6-2 or TRBV6-3 and J is TRBJ1-6; D remains unclear. The V end was cut by 6 bases, the J end by 5 bases, with 8 bases between. The CDR3 has 13 residues. Germline V gene lookup returns CDR1 MNHEY and CDR2 SVGEGT. The DNA read from the CDR3 is TGTGCCAGCAGCCGACGGGATAATTCACCC. It codes for CASSRRDNSP. The whole CDR3 protein is CASSRRDNSPLHF.

By frequency, this clone is medium-sized. Read sequence stops 3 residues before the CDR3 end, and the germline J gene provides the missing end. The chain has TRBV2 and TRBJ2-3; 10 bases align to TRBD2. With V trimmed by 10 bases and J by 3 bases, 10 bases remained unmatched. Germline loops: CDR1 SNHLY, CDR2 FYNNEI. This CDR3 is built from 15 residues. This chain's CDR3 is CAISRTSGRTDTQYF. CDR3 bases read: TGTGCCATCTCCCGGACTAGCGGTAGAACAGATACG.

CDR3 DNA (partial): TGTGCCAGTACGGGACTCACGACCTACGAG. It is translated as CASTGLTTYE. The CDR3 in full is CASTGLTTYEQYF. The genes are TRBV19 and TRBJ2-7, with a possible D match to TRBD2 (6 bases). Read coverage stops 3 residues before the CDR3 terminus; the germline J gene supplies the remainder. The CDR3 has 13 residues. Germline V lookup: CDR1 LNHDA, CDR2 SQIVND (reference sequence). Trimming cost V 7 bases and J 2 bases, with 12 bases left between them.

On this clone itself: The sequenced fragment ends 3 residues before the CDR3 boundary, so the rest is inferred from the germline J gene. The chain uses TRBV20-1 and TRBJ1-1; TRBD1 matches at 10 bases. Germline CDR1 DFQATT, CDR2 SNEGSKA (reference sequence). V lost 4 bases to trimming and J lost 3 bases; unmatched junction nucleotides: 5. This CDR3 has 14 amino acids. The CDR3 DNA, read in part, is TGCAGTGCTAAGACAGGGGGCCCGGACACTGAA. Translated: CSAKTGGPDTE. The entire CDR3 sequence reads CSAKTGGPDTEAFF.

As to this clone: Sequencing ends 3 residues short of the CDR3 end; the germline J gene provides the rest. The V gene is TRBV5-1, the J gene TRBJ1-1, with D possibly being TRBD1 (6 bases). The germline V and J ends were trimmed by 2 bases and 6 bases, with 8 bases remaining between them. CDR3 size: 12 residues. Per the germline V gene, CDR1 is SGHRS and CDR2 is YFSETQ. The CDR3 bases that were read are TGCGCCAGCAGCTTACAGGGAGCTGAA. Protein sequence: CASSLQGAE. The complete CDR3 sequence is CASSLQGAEAFF.

Comments on this clone: The missing CDR3 end, 3 residues past where the read stops, is filled in from the germline J gene. The J gene is TRBJ2-5, the V gene TRBV5-1, with D hard to call. The CDR3 is made up of 12 amino acids. Trimming took off 2 bases at V and 3 bases at J, with 5 bases between the two ends. The germline CDR1 and CDR2 sequences are SGHRS and YFSETQ. CDR3 sequence reads: CASSFPEETQYF. The covered CDR3 bases are TGCGCCAGCAGCTTCCCAGAAGAGACC.

For this clone: The sequenced fragment ends 3 residues before the CDR3 boundary, so the rest is inferred from the germline J gene. The rearrangement joins TRBV7-2 to TRBJ1-1, with 9 bases identical to TRBD1. V shed 5 bases and J 4 bases; nucleotides not matched to a gene: 8. Germline V CDR1 and CDR2: SGHTA, FQGNSA. The CDR3 length is 15 residues. The CDR3 DNA, read in part, is TGTGCCAGCAGCCTGCGAGGGACAGGGTTCACTGAA. This translates into CASSLRGTGFTE. The complete CDR3 reads CASSLRGTGFTEAFF. The whole variable domain, remainder taken from reference TRBV7-2 and TRBJ1-1, is GAGVSQSPSNKVTEKGKDVELRCDPISGHTALYWYRQSLGQGLEFLIYFQGNSAPDKSGLPSDRFSAERTGGSVSTLTIQRTQQEDSAVYLCASSLRGTGFTEAFFGQGTRLTVV.

As regards this clone: The read stops 3 residues short of the end of the CDR3; the missing end is completed from the germline J gene. Other DNA sequences of this sample code for an identical CDR3. The chain joins TRBV13 to TRBJ1-3; tentative D call: TRBD1 (6 bases). The CDR3 extends over 14 amino acids. CDR1 is PRHDT and CDR2 is FYEKMQ in the germline V gene (reference sequence). The V gene lost 5 bases and the J gene lost 3 bases, with 11 bases spanning the gap. The DNA read from the CDR3 is TGTGCCAGCAGCCTCCGACAGGTTGGAAACACC. This gives the protein CASSLRQVGNT. The CDR3 in full is CASSLRQVGNTIYF.

Of note for this clone: The CDR3 goes on 3 residues after the read ends, and that part is filled in from the germline J gene. The V call is TRBV18, the J call TRBJ1-2, with 9 positions matching TRBD1. Per the germline V gene, CDR1 is KGHSH and CDR2 is LQKENI. With V trimmed by 3 bases and J by 6 bases, 5 bases remained unmatched. The CDR3 totals 14 residues. This CDR3 is CASSPDRGVHGYTF. CDR3 bases read: TGTGCCAGCTCACCGGACAGGGGTGTGCATGGC.

The CDR3 spells CAWTRTSGANVLTF. Incomplete CDR3 DNA: TGTGCCTGGACCAGGACATCTGGGGCCAACGTC. The rearrangement joins TRBV30 to TRBJ2-6; TRBD1 might be the D (5 bases). The CDR3 end falls 3 residues outside the read, so it is completed with the germline J gene. Trimming shortened V by 4 bases and J by 1 base, and 8 bases separated the two germline ends. Germline V lookup: CDR1 GTSNPN, CDR2 SVGIG (reference sequence). The CDR3 sequence is 14 residues long. Full variable domain (missing parts from reference TRBV30 and TRBJ2-6): SQTIHQWPATLVQPVGSPLSLECTVEGTSNPNLYWYRQAAGRGLQLLFYSVGIGQISSEVPQNLSASRPQDRQFILSSKKLLLSDSGFYLCAWTRTSGANVLTFGAGSRLTVL.

As regards this clone: The read ends 3 residues shy of where the CDR3 ends; the end is completed using the germline J gene. The gene calls are TRBV6-2 or TRBV6-3 and TRBJ2-7, with D tentatively TRBD1 (5 bases). Germline-derived CDR1 and CDR2 are MNHEY and SVGEGT. The V gene lost 7 bases and the J gene lost 0 bases, with 19 bases spanning the gap. This CDR3 comprises 16 residues. The sequenced CDR3 bases are TGTGCCAGCACCCAATTGGTGGGGCCCTACTCCTACGAG. Translated: CASTQLVGPYSYE. From start to end, the CDR3 is CASTQLVGPYSYEQYF.

The DNA read from the CDR3 is TGCAGTGCTAGAGGACAGGATAGCTCCTATAATTCACCC. Residues: CSARGQDSSYNSP. The full CDR3 sequence reads CSARGQDSSYNSPLHF. The rearrangement links TRBV20-1 to TRBJ1-6, with a possible D match to TRBD1 (6 bases). Read sequence stops 3 residues before the CDR3 end, and the germline J gene provides the missing end. V lost 1 base to trimming and J lost 0 bases, with 10 bases between them. The CDR3 is made up of 16 amino acids. Per the germline V gene, CDR1 is DFQATT and CDR2 is SNEGSKA (reference sequence).

In regard to this clone: The read stops 3 residues short of the end of the CDR3; the missing end is completed from the germline J gene. This rearrangement joins TRBV4-2 to TRBJ1-2, with 9 nucleotides matching TRBD1. Losses at the gene ends were 4 bases for V and 6 bases for J; bases not matched to a gene: 15. From germline, CDR1 is LGHNA and CDR2 YNFKEQ. The CDR3 covers 17 residues. The CDR3 sequence is CASSPISGTGREDGYTF. CDR3 DNA (partial): TGTGCCAGCAGCCCTATCTCCGGGACAGGGAGGGAGGATGGC.

CDR3 bases read: TGTGCCAGCAGCTTATGGGACAGCGATTCACCC. Translated, it gives CASSLWDSDSP. The CDR3, in full, reads CASSLWDSDSPLHF. The rearrangement uses TRBV7-2 and TRBJ1-6, with TRBD1 matching over 7 bases. The sequenced fragment ends 3 residues before the CDR3 boundary, so the rest is inferred from the germline J gene. J gave up 8 bases and V 2 bases, and 3 bases lay outside the gene matches. Germline CDR1 and CDR2: SGHTA and FQGNSA. The CDR3 sequence is 14 residues long. Using reference TRBV7-2 and TRBJ1-6 for the parts outside the CDR3, the full variable domain is GAGVSQSPSNKVTEKGKDVELRCDPISGHTALYWYRQSLGQGLEFLIYFQGNSAPDKSGLPSDRFSAERTGGSVSTLTIQRTQQEDSAVYLCASSLWDSDSPLHFGNGTRLTVT.

Worth noting for this clone: The read terminates 3 residues before the CDR3 end, so the remaining end is supplied by the germline J gene. This chain uses TRBV2 with TRBJ2-5; D unresolved. Germline CDR1 is SNHLY and CDR2 is FYNNEI. Between the trimmed V and J ends, which lost 0 bases and 2 bases, there was a span of 4 bases. The CDR3 totals 13 residues. The CDR3 loop is CASSEARQETQYF. The covered CDR3 bases are TGTGCCAGCAGTGAAGCCAGGCAAGAGACC. The full variable domain, with the rest looked up from reference TRBV2 and TRBJ2-5, is EPEVTQTPSHQVTQMGQEVILRCVPISNHLYFYWYRQILGQKVEFLVSFYNNEISEKSEIFDDQFSVERPDGSNFTLKIRSTKLEDSAMYFCASSEARQETQYFGPGTRLLVL.

As concerns this clone: The CDR3 end lies 3 residues beyond the end of the read and is filled in from the germline J gene. The gene calls are TRBV7-6 and TRBJ1-1; 9 bases match TRBD1. CDR1 SGHVS and CDR2 FNYEAQ come from the germline V gene. After removal of 5 bases from V and 7 bases from J, the junction contained 2 bases not matched to a gene. The CDR3 runs to 12 residues. The sequenced CDR3 bases are TGTGCCAGCAGCACGACAGGGGGTGAA. Translating it yields CASSTTGGE. In full, the CDR3 reads CASSTTGGEAFF.

Comment on this clone: The observed sequence ends 3 residues before the CDR3 terminus, with the missing tail filled in from the germline J gene. The chain couples TRBV5-1 to TRBJ1-1; 7 positions match TRBD1. Germline CDR1 reads SGHRS; CDR2 reads YFSETQ. The CDR3 totals 14 residues. The ends lost 4 bases at V and 6 bases at J; junction bases unmatched: 9. The DNA read from the CDR3 is TGCGCCAGCAGCCGGCAGGGGGATAACGCTGAA. Its protein is CASSRQGDNAE. The CDR3, in full, reads CASSRQGDNAEAFF.